These T cell receptor beta chains were read from a single sample in a study of CD8+CD57+ T cells in acquired aplastic anemia. Each CDR3 protein is one row after TCRdb ran MiXCR on the reads. The top ten hold around 58% of the sample, which has about 200,000 distinct CDR3 sequences, 65% seen once. Sequenced: sorted CD4+, CD8+, or CD8+CD57+ T cells (not recorded which) from PBMCs. These receptor sequences come from a human donor with aplastic anemia. Each CDR3 is given without its conserved first and last residue. The order of the fields is J gene, V gene, CDR3 protein.

J gene: TRBJ2-5
V gene: TRBV7-4
CDR3 protein: ASSFKTPSSAETQY

J gene: TRBJ2-7
V gene: TRBV9
CDR3 protein: ASSPTFTGSVEQY

J gene: TRBJ2-7
V gene: TRBV24-1
CDR3 protein: ATSDSGDRDYEQY

J gene: TRBJ2-1
V gene: TRBV29-1
CDR3 protein: SVELGVGEQF

J gene: TRBJ1-1
V gene: TRBV10-2
CDR3 protein: ATRDRGGVDTEAF

J gene: TRBJ1-6
V gene: TRBV6-1
CDR3 protein: ASSEGSSQRNSPLH

J gene: TRBJ2-2
V gene: TRBV7-6
CDR3 protein: ASSHPSQGIRQNTGELF

J gene: TRBJ1-6
V gene: TRBV15
CDR3 protein: ATRGGLGNSPLH

J gene: TRBJ2-1
V gene: TRBV7-3
CDR3 protein: ASSPQGRGTNEQF

J gene: TRBJ1-2
V gene: TRBV9
CDR3 protein: ASSVAGGYT

J gene: TRBJ1-4
V gene: TRBV7-8
CDR3 protein: ASTQGGAEKLF

J gene: TRBJ2-2
V gene: TRBV5-1
CDR3 protein: ASSLLGQGSGELF

J gene: TRBJ2-2
V gene: TRBV19
CDR3 protein: ASSLLAGTNTGELF

J gene: TRBJ1-4
V gene: TRBV6-1
CDR3 protein: ANSAGPATNEKLF

J gene: TRBJ1-2
V gene: TRBV10-1
CDR3 protein: ASSEGKGGDGYT

J gene: TRBJ2-7
V gene: TRBV20-1
CDR3 protein: SAHRQGAGEQY

J gene: TRBJ1-4
V gene: TRBV9
CDR3 protein: ASSPQVPGGGLF

J gene: TRBJ1-5
V gene: TRBV20-1
CDR3 protein: SARRGTRWGNQPQH

J gene: TRBJ2-3
V gene: TRBV7-9
CDR3 protein: ASSFVTSGGATDTQY

J gene: TRBJ1-3
V gene: TRBV4-1
CDR3 protein: ASSQGHLTSGNTIY

J gene: TRBJ2-7
V gene: TRBV20-1
CDR3 protein: SARGPDSHSYEQY

J gene: TRBJ1-2
V gene: TRBV7-9
CDR3 protein: ASSPRTGVNYGYT

J gene: TRBJ1-4
V gene: TRBV2
CDR3 protein: ASTSSVGTGASGLV

J gene: TRBJ1-5
V gene: TRBV7-8
CDR3 protein: ASSHRRTDVGPQH

J gene: TRBJ1-1
V gene: TRBV19
CDR3 protein: ASRDRGRSTEAF

J gene: TRBJ1-2
V gene: TRBV2
CDR3 protein: ASSWQQINYGYT

J gene: TRBJ2-6
V gene: TRBV7-2
CDR3 protein: ASRGNTGSSPGANVLT

J gene: TRBJ2-1
V gene: TRBV6-1
CDR3 protein: ASSELGGQGAF

J gene: TRBJ2-5
V gene: TRBV7-9
CDR3 protein: ASSSTDTGEETQY

J gene: TRBJ1-4
V gene: TRBV20-1
CDR3 protein: SARKAGILF

J gene: TRBJ2-1
V gene: TRBV19
CDR3 protein: ASSTGTGVGEQF

J gene: TRBJ1-5
V gene: TRBV7-9
CDR3 protein: ASSRRGQGNQPQH